These 9 T cell receptor beta chains were all obtained from the same sample, sequenced in a study of T cell changes during pregnancy in multiple sclerosis. Clones were sequenced by immunoSEQ multiplex PCR, and TCRdb holds only the in-frame ones, with some missing. The repertoire holds tens of thousands of clones, with 85% to 95% as singletons. The sequences come from CD4+ T cells from peripheral blood mononuclear cells, collected in the third trimester of pregnancy. The receptors derive from a female donor with multiple sclerosis, enrolled in a pregnancy study.

This chain connects TRBV6-5 to TRBJ2-1, with TRBD2 matching 9 bases. Trimming at V came to 0 bases and at J to 6 bases, leaving 3 bases not matched to a gene. Germline lookup yields CDR1 MNHEY and CDR2 SVGAGI. CDR3 length equals 15 residues. The CDR3 reads CASSYSGLATNEQFF. The DNA of the CDR3 is TGTGCCAGCAGTTACTCCGGACTAGCGACCAATGAGCAGTTCTTC.

This chain joins TRBV6-6 and TRBJ1-2, with D possibly TRBD1 on 5 matching bases. This CDR3 has 14 residues. V dropped 0 bases and J dropped 8 bases, with 13 bases sitting between them. CDR1 is MNHNY, CDR2 SVGAGI, per germline (reference sequence). For the CDR3, the DNA is TGTGCCAGCAGTTACTCGCAGGGTATTGAAGGCTACACCTTC. This encodes CASSYSQGIEGYTF.

The chain links TRBV4-1 to TRBJ2-5; TRBD1 matches 9 bases. Germline CDR1 is MGHRA and CDR2 is YSYEKL. V lost 3 bases to trimming and J lost 2 bases; unmatched junction nucleotides: 10. The CDR3 totals 17 residues. The DNA of the CDR3 is TGCGCCAGCAGCCAGGCCACTACAGGGGGCCGGCAAGAGACCCAGTACTTC. Translating it yields CASSQATTGGRQETQYF.

This clone was observed a handful of times. The V and J genes are TRBV28 and TRBJ2-2; D is unclear. Germline values: CDR1 MDHEN, CDR2 SYDVKM. The CDR3 runs to 13 residues. Between the trimmed V and J ends, which lost 7 bases and 0 bases, there was a span of 6 bases. The DNA of the CDR3 is TGTGCCAGCACTAGAACGAACACCGGGGAGCTGTTTTTT. Translating gives CASTRTNTGELFF.

This chain joins TRBV5-1 and TRBJ2-5; 9 positions agree with TRBD1. Germline CDR1 SGHRS, CDR2 YFSETQ. J lost 3 bases, V lost 2 bases, and 2 bases had no gene match. The CDR3 spans 14 residues. The CDR3 DNA is TGCGCCAGCAGCTTTGGACAGGGGAAAGAGACCCAGTACTTC. It is translated as CASSFGQGKETQYF.

This clone was detected only once. The V gene is TRBV9, the J gene TRBJ2-3; 10 bases line up with TRBD1. This CDR3 is built from 14 residues. V was pared by 4 bases and J by 6 bases, with 5 bases of the junction left unmatched. Germline CDR1 reads SGDLS; CDR2 reads YYNGEE. The CDR3 here is CASSFRTGGDTQYF. As DNA, the CDR3 is TGTGCCAGCAGCTTCCGGACAGGGGGGGATACGCAGTATTTT.

This rearrangement joins TRBV7-3 to TRBJ1-6; D unresolved. Germline CDR1 and CDR2: SGHTA and FQGTGA. V gave up 2 bases and J gave up 10 bases, with 9 bases separating them. The CDR3 runs 13 residues. The CDR3 nucleotides are TGTGCCAGCAGCTTAGAAAGCCACTCACCCCTCCACTTT. It is translated as CASSLESHSPLHF.

The chain recombines TRBV7-2 with TRBJ1-4, with 8 bases identical to TRBD1. CDR3 length: 15 amino acids. The germline V gene has CDR1 SGHTA and CDR2 FQGNSA. The trim removed 5 bases at V and 2 bases at J, leaving 4 bases unmatched. The DNA for the CDR3 is TGTGCCAGCAGCCTGACAGGGGTCACTAATGAAAAACTGTTTTTT. This sequence encodes CASSLTGVTNEKLFF.

This sequence joins TRBV6-5 and TRBJ1-1; TRBD1 is a possible D gene (6 bases). The CDR3 is 16 amino acids. Germline lookup yields CDR1 MNHEY and CDR2 SVGAGI. The V end lost 4 bases, the J end lost 1 base, and 16 bases lay between the germline ends. The CDR3, as DNA: TGTGCCAGCAGTTCAACGTTCAAACAGGGGAACACTGAAGCTTTCTTT. It codes for CASSSTFKQGNTEAFF.